This entry lists 2 T cell receptor delta chains sequenced from one sample in a study of γδ T cells in repeated Plasmodium falciparum infection. TCRdb ran CATT on the multiplex PCR reads. The sample contains approximately 53,000 delta-chain clones, around 1.8% of which appear only once. Flow sorting of PBMC yielded separate Vgamma9/Vdelta2+ and Vdelta2-negative gammadelta T cell populations for bulk repertoire analysis. Input material: gamma-delta T cells from blood. The receptors stem from a pool of human donors (malaria-infected and uninfected, not separated).

This clone was picked up many times. This probably arose from a read error, given a far larger clone one base away. The sample carries other DNA sequences with the same CDR3. The chain has TRDV1 and TRDJ2; TRDD3 agrees at 8 bases. Germline CDR1 and CDR2: TSWWSYY and QGS. This CDR3 comprises 23 residues. CDR3 in DNA: TGTGCCCTTGGGGATCCCCCGGAAGGTTGGGGGATTGTGTCTATCCCTTTGACAGCACAACTCTTCTTT. Protein sequence: CALGDPPEGWGIVSIPLTAQLFF.

On this clone: The mismatch at residue 6 between this DNA's translation and the TCRdb protein of a much larger clone likely reflects a read error; the protein shown is translated from the DNA. The chain recombines TRDV1 with TRDJ1; possibly TRDD3 for D (5 bases). The CDR3 has 19 residues. Per the germline V gene, CDR1 is TSWWSYY and CDR2 is QGS. Trimming cost V 2 bases and J 0 bases, with 22 bases left between them. The CDR3 loop is CALGEGISGIPPYTDKLIF. The CDR3 bases are TGTGCTCTTGGGGAAGGTATCTCCGGGATTCCCCCGTACACCGATAAACTCATCTTT.